A single sample gave rise to the 17 T cell receptor beta chains below, sequenced in a study of T-cell reconstitution after alpha-beta-depleted transplantation in children. For TCRbeta, the library was prepared with unique molecular identifiers. Each CDR3 protein gets one entry after TCRdb re-called the PCR reads with MiXCR. The sample consists of around 200,000 distinct CDR3 sequences, approximately 8.4% of them appearing once. Sequenced material: PBMCs, mostly from graft donor cells, taken 360 days after TCRalphabeta/CD19-depleted stem cell transplant. The receptor source for this set is a male patient aged 2-10 years who had a stem cell transplant for acute myeloid leukemia, so the T cells may come from the graft donor.

The J gene is TRBJ1-1, the V gene TRBV5-1; 7 bases fit TRBD1. The CDR3 loop spans 13 amino acids. Germline V lookup: CDR1 SGHRS, CDR2 YFSETQ. V gave up 7 bases and J gave up 4 bases; unmatched junction bases: 7. For the CDR3, the DNA is TGCGCCAGCGAAGGGCAGGGGGGCACTGAAGCTTTCTTT. It is translated as CASEGQGGTEAFF.

The table lists this clonotype with a few counts. V and J are TRBV12-3 or TRBV12-4 and TRBJ2-1; perhaps TRBD1 as D (5 bases). V was shortened by 6 bases and J by 7 bases, with 19 bases between the two germline ends. The CDR3 totals 15 residues. The CDR3 here is CASSLPPGSRNEQFF. DNA for the CDR3: TGTGCCAGCAGCTTACCCCCAGGGTCTCGGAATGAGCAGTTCTTC.

V gene TRBV30 combines with J gene TRBJ2-7; D is possibly TRBD1 (5 bases). V was cut by 2 bases and J by 3 bases, with 17 bases left in between. This CDR3 comprises 15 residues. The germline V gene has CDR1 GTSNPN and CDR2 SVGIG (reference sequence). CDR3 nucleotide sequence: TGTGCCTGGAGTCGATGGAGACAGAAAAACTACGAGCAGTACGTC. Protein product: CAWSRWRQKNYEQYV.

This clonotype was picked up many times. This sequence joins TRBV21-1 and TRBJ2-1. TRBV21-1 represents a pseudogene. This CDR3 contains 15 residues. The CDR3 sequence: CASSKVRSSYNEQFF. DNA for the CDR3: TGTGCCAGCAGCAAAGTGCGGAGCTCCTACAATGAGCAGTTCTTC.

This clonotype was seen a handful of times. The V call is TRBV12-3 or TRBV12-4, the J call TRBJ1-2; tentative D call: TRBD1 (5 bases). This CDR3 has 15 amino acids. Trimming shortened V by 6 bases and J by 2 bases, and 16 bases separated the two germline ends. CDR3 region: CASSAYRMDNYGYTF. CDR3 nucleotides: TGTGCCAGCAGCGCATACAGGATGGACAACTATGGCTACACCTTC.

The table lists this clonotype with a few counts. V and J are TRBV12-3 or TRBV12-4 and TRBJ2-1; 7 nucleotides align to TRBD2. The CDR3 sequence is 15 residues long. V lost 5 bases and J lost 6; bases outside the gene matches: 10. The CDR3 region has the DNA TGTGCCAGCAGTCCGCGGGGGTCCATAGGCAATGAGCAGTTCTTC. It translates to CASSPRGSIGNEQFF.

This clonotype showed up just a few times. The chain carries TRBV20-1 and TRBJ2-5; a possible D gene is TRBD1 (6 bases). Germline CDR1 reads DFQATT; CDR2 reads SNEGSKA (reference sequence). This CDR3 region has 15 residues. The V end lost 0 bases, the J end lost 1 base, and 12 bases lay between the germline ends. The CDR3 nucleotides read TGCAGTGCTAGAGATCTGCGGACAGCCCAAGAGACCCAGTACTTC. This gives the protein CSARDLRTAQETQYF.

This clonotype was found many times. This chain connects TRBV12-3 or TRBV12-4 to TRBJ2-5; D is undetermined. Between the trimmed V and J ends, which lost 5 bases and 3 bases, there was a span of 4 bases. The CDR3 spans 11 residues. The CDR3 reads CASSTEETQYF. In nucleotides, the CDR3 is TGTGCCAGCAGTACCGAAGAGACCCAGTACTTC.

The chain combines TRBV16 with TRBJ1-5; TRBD1 matches 9 bases. The CDR3 spans 15 residues. Losses at the gene ends were 4 bases for V and 5 bases for J; bases not matched to a gene: 6. CDR1 KGHSY and CDR2 FQNENV come from the germline V gene. The DNA of the CDR3 is TGTGCCAGCAGCCCCGGACAGGGGACCCATCAGCCCCAGCATTTT. This codes for CASSPGQGTHQPQHF.

This clonotype was seen repeatedly, ten times or more. The rearrangement links TRBV7-2 to TRBJ2-3, with 11 bases matching TRBD2. Trimming removed 5 bases from V and 7 bases from J; junction bases left unmatched: 8. The germline CDR1 and CDR2 sequences are SGHTA and FQGNSA. CDR3 size: 15 residues. Written as DNA, the CDR3 is TGTGCCAGCAGCGTTACTAGCGGGAGTATGAATACGCAGTATTTT. This translates into CASSVTSGSMNTQYF.

The table lists this clonotype with many counts. The gene calls are TRBV12-3 or TRBV12-4 and TRBJ2-1, with no clear D. The ends were cut back, 4 bases at V and 7 bases at J, with 8 bases in the middle. The CDR3 totals 12 residues. CDR3: CASSSRRNEQFF. CDR3 in DNA: TGTGCCAGCAGTTCCCGTAGAAATGAGCAGTTCTTC.

The V call is TRBV29-1, the J call TRBJ1-4; 8 bases are a match to TRBD1. CDR1 SQVTM and CDR2 ANQGSEA come from the germline V gene. This CDR3 has 12 residues. V trimming: 7 bases; J trimming: 5 bases; junction bases outside the gene matches: 3. The CDR3 here is CSAWTGNEKLFF. The CDR3 DNA follows: TGCAGCGCATGGACAGGGAATGAAAAACTGTTTTTT.

This clonotype was detected many times. V usage is TRBV10-3 and J usage is TRBJ2-1, with 7 bases identical to TRBD2. The germline gives CDR1 ENHRY, CDR2 SYGVKD. The length of the CDR3 is 15 residues. The V and J ends lost 7 bases and 4 bases, in that order; junction bases with no gene match: 10. CDR3 in amino acids: CAITADGRLYNEQFF. The CDR3 nucleotides are TGTGCCATCACGGCCGACGGGAGGTTATACAATGAGCAGTTCTTC.

The rearrangement joins TRBV6-5 to TRBJ1-6; 7 nucleotides line up with TRBD1. This CDR3 spans 12 amino acids. The V segment lost 4 bases and the J segment 11 bases; nucleotides outside the gene matches: 2. Germline V CDR1 and CDR2: MNHEY, SVGAGI. This CDR3 reads CASSLGQTPLHF. The CDR3 coding sequence is TGTGCCAGCAGTTTGGGACAGACACCCCTCCACTTT.

The chain recombines TRBV7-9 with TRBJ1-1, with D possibly matching TRBD1 (6 bases). This CDR3 has 16 residues. Per germline, CDR1 SEHNR and CDR2 FQNEAQ (reference sequence). Trimming removed 3 bases at V and 8 bases at J, with 22 bases between. CDR3 loop: CASSFQRQAVVLEAFF. The CDR3 nucleotides read TGTGCCAGCAGCTTCCAAAGACAGGCGGTAGTATTAGAAGCTTTCTTT.

This clonotype has a handful of counts. The rearrangement links TRBV5-1 to TRBJ2-7, with D possibly being TRBD1 (5 bases). CDR1 SGHRS and CDR2 YFSETQ come from the germline V gene. With 0 bases removed from V and 2 bases from J, the gap between germline ends came to 15 bases. The CDR3 extends over 16 amino acids. The CDR3: CASSLEQYRSAYEQYF. CDR3 DNA: TGCGCCAGCAGCTTGGAACAGTACAGGTCAGCCTACGAGCAGTACTTC.

This clonotype showed up just once. The rearrangement uses TRBV10-3 and TRBJ2-1; TRBD2 matches at 13 bases. The ends lost 11 bases at V and 9 bases at J; junction bases unmatched: 10. The CDR3 has 14 amino acids. Per germline, CDR1 ENHRY and CDR2 SYGVKD. The CDR3 loop is CAGGLAGDKGEQFF. The CDR3 nucleotides are TGTGCCGGTGGACTAGCGGGAGATAAGGGTGAGCAGTTCTTC.